This entry lists 27 T cell receptor beta chains sequenced from one sample in a study of identifying expanded T cells in peripheral blood (dated by TCRdb to the late 2010s). The method was the immunoSEQ multiplex PCR assay. The table was pulled from immuneACCESS by TCRdb, which kept in-frame rearrangements only. Such tables lose some clones; where checked, under half of the loss comes from unresolved V genes, and the rest has no known cause. This sample holds about 100,000 clones; around nine tenths were observed only once. The ten biggest clones cover 15% to 20% of the sample. What was sequenced was blood. These receptors were obtained from a person aged 18 to 75 in good health.

The rearrangement joins TRBV7-2 to TRBJ2-3; D gene uncertain. V was clipped by 1 base and J by 6 bases, with 8 bases between them. The germline V gene has CDR1 SGHTA and CDR2 FQGNSA. The CDR3 loop spans 13 amino acids. DNA of the CDR3: TGTGCCAGCAGCTTAGGGGATGGCGATACGCAGTATTTT. Its translation: CASSLGDGDTQYF.

This clone showed up just once. The gene calls are TRBV2 and TRBJ1-3; maybe TRBD1 (5 bases). CDR3 length: 14 residues. V was trimmed by 5 bases and J by 8 bases, leaving 16 bases between them. CDR1 and CDR2 from the germline V gene are SNHLY and FYNNEI. The DNA of the CDR3 is TGTGCCAGCAGTCCGCGAGGAGGGGCGGACACCATATATTTT. This codes for CASSPRGGADTIYF.

The chain carries TRBV18 and TRBJ1-1; 9 nucleotides line up with TRBD1. Germline V gives CDR1 KGHSH, CDR2 LQKENI. V was pared by 3 bases and J by 0 bases, with 2 bases of the junction left unmatched. The CDR3 totals 15 residues. CDR3 bases: TGTGCCAGCTCACCCCGGACAGGGGTGAACACTGAAGCTTTCTTT. This translates into CASSPRTGVNTEAFF.

The rearrangement joins TRBV7-9 to TRBJ1-1; D call uncertain. The CDR3 contains 14 residues. V dropped 3 bases and J dropped 3 bases, with 11 bases sitting between them. Germline V lookup: CDR1 SEHNR, CDR2 FQNEAQ (reference sequence). The DNA of the CDR3 is TGTGCCAGCAGCTTTTTCCCTCGGGACACTGAAGCTTTCTTT. This codes for CASSFFPRDTEAFF.

The gene calls are TRBV6-1 and TRBJ2-1; D perhaps matches TRBD1 (6 bases). The germline V gene has CDR1 MNHNS and CDR2 SASEGT. CDR3 size: 15 residues. V shed 7 bases and J shed 3 bases, with 16 bases lying between them. For the CDR3, the DNA is TGTGCCAGCATGAGAGCAGGGACAAACTACAATGAGCAGTTCTTC. It encodes CASMRAGTNYNEQFF.

This chain links TRBV15 with TRBJ2-1; 11 bases agree with TRBD1. Germline lookup yields CDR1 LNHNV and CDR2 YYDKDF (reference sequence). The CDR3 is made up of 14 amino acids. V was pared by 0 bases and J by 13 bases, with 5 bases of the junction left unmatched. CDR3 protein: CATSRDTDRGLQFF. The CDR3 DNA is TGTGCCACCAGCAGAGATACGGACAGGGGGCTTCAGTTCTTC.

This clone was picked up a small number of times. V and J are TRBV6-6 and TRBJ2-1, with D perhaps matching TRBD1 or TRBD2 (6 bases each). The V gene's germline CDR1 is MNHNY and CDR2 SVGAGI (reference sequence). The CDR3 consists of 14 residues. The V end lost 2 bases, the J end lost 2 bases, and 7 bases lay between the germline ends. The CDR3 sequence is CASSYGGPYNEQFF. The DNA for the CDR3 is TGTGCCAGCAGTTACGGGGGGCCCTACAATGAGCAGTTCTTC.

This chain uses TRBV19 with TRBJ1-2, with no clear D. Germline CDR1 and CDR2: LNHDA and SQIVND (reference sequence). There are 14 residues in the CDR3. V shed 1 base and J shed 4 bases, with 10 bases lying between them. The CDR3 region is CASSIGAGGYGYTF. The DNA for the CDR3 is TGTGCCAGTAGTATAGGGGCAGGCGGCTATGGCTACACCTTC.

The chain has TRBV11-3 and TRBJ1-5; D may be TRBD1 (6 bases). The CDR3 consists of 14 residues. Deletions cut 1 base from V and 4 bases from J, with 8 bases between. Germline CDR1 is SGHNT and CDR2 is YENEEA. In DNA, the CDR3 is TGTGCCAGCAGCTTAGGGACAGTTAATCAGCCCCAGCATTTT. Its translation is CASSLGTVNQPQHF.

The chain has TRBV4-3 and TRBJ2-4; a possible D gene is TRBD1 (7 bases). The V gene's germline CDR1 is LGHNA and CDR2 YSLEER. This CDR3 is 14 amino acids long. The ends were cut back, 1 base at V and 6 bases at J, with 10 bases in the middle. CDR3 DNA: TGCGCCAGCAGCCAAGCGGAGGGGGCAAACATTCAGTACTTC. Translation gives CASSQAEGANIQYF.

The chain has TRBV4-1 and TRBJ2-5, with D possibly matching TRBD2 (6 bases). Germline values: CDR1 MGHRA, CDR2 YSYEKL. The CDR3 consists of 12 residues. Between the trimmed V and J ends, which lost 4 bases and 7 bases, there was a span of 10 bases. CDR3 DNA: TGCGCCAGCAGCCCTGGGGGACTGACCCAGTACTTC. It yields the protein CASSPGGLTQYF.

With regard to this clone: At one end the junction does not follow the germline gene, possibly because of a read error. The chain uses TRBV9 and TRBJ1-4; 7 nucleotides agree with TRBD1. The CDR3 covers 15 residues. The germline V gene encodes CDR1 SGDLS and CDR2 YYNGEE. CDR3 sequence reads: CASSVEGAANEELFF. The CDR3 bases are TGTGCCAGCAGCGTAGAGGGGGCCGCTAATGAAGAACTGTTTTTT.

The chain employs TRBV6-6 and TRBJ1-1; D unclear. The V gene's germline CDR1 is MNHNY and CDR2 SVGAGI (reference sequence). The CDR3 extends over 13 amino acids. V lost 7 bases to trimming and J lost 5 bases, with 14 bases between them. DNA of the CDR3: TGTGCCAGCACCGTCGGGGTTGGTACTGAAGCTTTCTTT. Its protein is CASTVGVGTEAFF.

CDR3 DNA sequence: TGTGCCAGCAGCTTAGTAGCCGGGACAGCGAATGGCTACACCTTC. Translation: CASSLVAGTANGYTF. This rearrangement joins TRBV7-6 to TRBJ1-2; the match to TRBD1 covers 7 bases. The ends lost 1 base at V and 6 bases at J; junction bases unmatched: 8. The CDR3 is 15 amino acids. CDR1 is SGHVS and CDR2 is FNYEAQ in the germline V gene.

This rearrangement joins TRBV4-1 to TRBJ2-7, with 7 bases matching TRBD1. This CDR3 region has 18 residues. Germline V gene lookup returns CDR1 MGHRA and CDR2 YSYEKL. V trimming: 3 bases; J trimming: 3 bases; junction bases outside the gene matches: 17. CDR3 DNA: TGCGCCAGCAGCCATTTCACCGCAGGGTTAGGGGGCCTCTACGAGCAGTACTTC. Its translation: CASSHFTAGLGGLYEQYF.

This clone was seen only once. The chain joins TRBV12-2 to TRBJ1-4; the listed D gene, TRBD1, was not tested against the DNA. TRBV12-2 is annotated as a pseudogene. The CDR3 consists of 15 residues. Written as DNA, the CDR3 is TGTGCAAGTCGCCGACCAAAACAGGGTTACGAAAAACTGTTTTTT. Its protein product is CASRRPKQGYEKLFF.

CDR3 sequence (DNA): TGTGCCAGCAGCGTAGAGGGGGGGTCTCCTACTAGCGGCACCTCCTACGAGCAGTACTTC. Protein product: CASSVEGGSPTSGTSYEQYF. The V gene is TRBV9, the J gene TRBJ2-7; 8 positions match TRBD2. Germline V gives CDR1 SGDLS, CDR2 YYNGEE. The CDR3 has 20 amino acids. The V gene end was trimmed by 0 bases and the J gene end by 0 bases; junction bases not matched to a gene: 17. Using reference TRBV9 and TRBJ2-7 for the parts outside the CDR3, the full variable domain is DSGVTQTPKHLITATGQRVTLRCSPRSGDLSVYWYQQSLDQGLQFLIQYYNGEERAKGNILERFSAQQFPDLHSELNLSSLELGDSALYFCASSVEGGSPTSGTSYEQYFGPGTRLTVT.

The rearrangement links TRBV29-1 to TRBJ2-3; D is unclear. The V end lost 2 bases, the J end lost 0 bases, and 15 bases lay between the germline ends. The CDR3 totals 16 residues. The V gene's germline CDR1 is SQVTM and CDR2 ANQGSEA. CDR3 in DNA: TGCAGCGTTGAATTGAGGCCAGACAAGAGCACAGATACGCAGTATTTT. As protein: CSVELRPDKSTDTQYF.

This chain uses TRBV4-2 with TRBJ2-5; 12 nucleotides match TRBD2. J gave up 5 bases and V 5 bases, and 12 bases lay outside the gene matches. The length of the CDR3 is 17 residues. CDR1 is LGHNA and CDR2 is YNFKEQ in the germline V gene. CDR3 in amino acids: CASSGNLAGGLFETQYF. Written as DNA, the CDR3 is TGTGCCAGCAGCGGGAATCTAGCGGGGGGGCTTTTTGAGACCCAGTACTTC.

The chain links TRBV5-1 to TRBJ2-3; TRBD2 matches at 13 bases. Germline V CDR1 and CDR2: SGHRS, YFSETQ. V dropped 4 bases and J dropped 6; count of bases not matched to a gene: 8. The CDR3 loop spans 16 amino acids. CDR3 protein: CASSPTSGGIQDTQYF. DNA of the CDR3: TGCGCCAGCAGCCCGACTAGCGGGGGGATCCAGGATACGCAGTATTTT.

The chain recombines TRBV5-5 with TRBJ1-4; D possibly corresponds to TRBD1 (5 bases). Trimming stripped 5 bases from V and 6 bases from J, with 23 bases between. The germline V gene encodes CDR1 SGHKS and CDR2 YYEKEE (reference sequence). CDR3 length: 17 residues. The CDR3 is CASSPSARGTAYEKLFF. DNA of the CDR3: TGTGCCAGCAGTCCATCCGCACGGGGCACGGCCTATGAAAAACTGTTTTTT. Complete variable domain (other parts from reference TRBV5-5 and TRBJ1-4): DAGVTQSPTHLIKTRGQQVTLRCSPISGHKSVSWYQQVLGQGPQFIFQYYEKEERGRGNFPDRFSARQFPNYSSELNVNALLLGDSALYLCASSPSARGTAYEKLFFGSGTQLSVL.

V gene TRBV4-3 combines with J gene TRBJ1-2; TRBD1 matches at 8 bases. Germline trimming cut 4 bases from V and 6 bases from J; bases unmatched to any gene: 10. This CDR3 is 15 amino acids long. The germline V gene encodes CDR1 LGHNA and CDR2 YSLEER. CDR3 nucleotides: TGCGCCAGCAGCCGCGGCTCGGACAGGGCTGATGGCTACACCTTC. Translated: CASSRGSDRADGYTF.

V and J are TRBV7-6 and TRBJ1-6, with D unclear. V dropped 5 bases and J dropped 10 bases, with 12 bases sitting between them. The CDR3 is 13 amino acids. Germline V gene sequence: CDR1 SGHVS, CDR2 FNYEAQ. The CDR3 loop is CASSSSGKSPLHF. The CDR3 nucleotides are TGTGCCAGCAGCAGTTCCGGTAAATCACCCCTCCACTTT.

This chain links TRBV11-3 with TRBJ1-1; 7 nucleotides align to TRBD1. Germline-derived CDR1 and CDR2 are SGHNT and YENEEA. The CDR3 extends over 13 amino acids. The junction had 4 bases not matched to a gene; V was cut back by 5 bases and J by 4 bases. In DNA, the CDR3 is TGTGCCAGCAGCCGACAGGGTAGCACTGAAGCTTTCTTT. It specifies CASSRQGSTEAFF.

The chain has TRBV5-1 and TRBJ2-3; D gene unclear. The CDR3 consists of 14 residues. The V end was cut by 0 bases, the J end by 4 bases, with 9 bases between. The germline V gene encodes CDR1 SGHRS and CDR2 YFSETQ. The CDR3 spells CASSLGQAADTQYF. CDR3 DNA: TGCGCCAGCAGCTTGGGTCAGGCCGCAGATACGCAGTATTTT. The full variable domain, with the rest looked up from reference TRBV5-1 and TRBJ2-3, is KAGVTQTPRYLIKTRGQQVTLSCSPISGHRSVSWYQQTPGQGLQFLFEYFSETQRNKGNFPGRFSGRQFSNSRSEMNVSTLELGDSALYLCASSLGQAADTQYFGPGTRLTVL.

This chain connects TRBV18 to TRBJ2-3; D gene ambiguous. Trimming cost V 2 bases and J 2 bases, with 5 bases left between them. Germline assignment: CDR1 KGHSH and CDR2 LQKENI. The CDR3 runs to 13 residues. The CDR3 loop reads CASSPFDTDTQYF. In DNA form, the CDR3 reads TGTGCCAGCTCACCATTCGACACAGATACGCAGTATTTT.

This chain connects TRBV9 to TRBJ2-3; the D gene could be TRBD1 or TRBD2 (5 bases each). Germline V gene data show CDR1 as SGDLS and CDR2 as YYNGEE. The V end lost 4 bases, the J end lost 6 bases, and 15 bases lay between the germline ends. The CDR3 has 14 amino acids. The CDR3 DNA is TGTGCCAGCAGCCCAGAGGGGCGGATCGATACGCAGTATTTT. Protein: CASSPEGRIDTQYF.